Each of the 23 T cell receptor beta chains below was sequenced from the same sample in a study of PD-L1 blockade in urothelial cancer. Sequenced by immunoSEQ multiplex PCR; TCRdb stores in-frame clones only, minus some. Altogether about 26,000 clones are present, roughly 90% being singletons, with the ten largest covering roughly 30%. Material: PBMCs, obtained around atezolizumab (anti-PD-L1) treatment. These receptors were taken from a man aged 55 to 70 with urothelial cancer.

The rearrangement uses TRBV9 and TRBJ2-7, with 7 bases aligning to TRBD1. Germline CDR1 is SGDLS and CDR2 is YYNGEE. J lost 2 bases, V lost 0 bases, and 2 bases had no gene match. This CDR3 is 14 amino acids long. The CDR3 DNA sequence: TGTGCCAGCAGCGTAGAGACAGGGCCCTACGAGCAGTACTTC. The encoded protein is CASSVETGPYEQYF.

The J gene is TRBJ2-1, the V gene TRBV27; perhaps TRBD1 as D (5 bases). V lost 5 bases to trimming and J lost 5 bases, with 19 bases between them. The length of the CDR3 is 16 residues. The germline V gene has CDR1 MNHEY and CDR2 SMNVEV (reference sequence). In nucleotides, the CDR3 is TGTGCCAGCAGTAATAGCAGGGCCCAACGTAACAATGAGCAGTTCTTC. This codes for CASSNSRAQRNNEQFF.

This clone is medium-sized in the sample. The CDR3 sequence is CASSVGLAIDEQYF. The CDR3 DNA follows: TGTGCCAGCAGCGTGGGACTAGCGATCGACGAGCAGTACTTC. The chain recombines TRBV9 with TRBJ2-7; 10 bases are a match to TRBD2. After removal of 2 bases from V and 5 bases from J, the junction contained 4 bases not matched to a gene. CDR3 length equals 14 residues. Germline-derived CDR1 and CDR2 are SGDLS and YYNGEE.

This clone was seen only a few times. The rearrangement links TRBV7-8 to TRBJ1-2; D perhaps matches TRBD1 (5 bases). CDR1 is SGHVS, CDR2 FQNEAQ, per germline. This CDR3 spans 13 amino acids. The V and J ends lost 3 bases and 2 bases respectively, with 7 bases between them. The CDR3 here is CASSFPGNYGYTF. The CDR3 DNA reads TGTGCCAGCAGCTTCCCAGGGAACTATGGCTACACCTTC.

The genes are TRBV5-1 and TRBJ2-1; 7 nucleotides match TRBD2. The CDR3 has 15 residues. Trimming cost V 4 bases and J 5 bases; bases outside gene matches: 9. CDR1 is SGHRS and CDR2 is YFSETQ in the germline V gene. CDR3 loop: CASSPGQGLNNEQFF. The CDR3 region has the DNA TGCGCCAGCAGCCCCGGTCAGGGACTAAACAATGAGCAGTTCTTC. The full variable domain, with the rest looked up from reference TRBV5-1 and TRBJ2-1, is KAGVTQTPRYLIKTRGQQVTLSCSPISGHRSVSWYQQTPGQGLQFLFEYFSETQRNKGNFPGRFSGRQFSNSRSEMNVSTLELGDSALYLCASSPGQGLNNEQFFGPGTRLTVL.

The chain combines TRBV29-1 with TRBJ2-2; 10 nucleotides line up with TRBD1. Per germline, CDR1 SQVTM and CDR2 ANQGSEA. The CDR3 runs to 15 residues. J gave up 2 bases and V 7 bases, and 7 bases lay outside the gene matches. This CDR3 reads CSGQTGGANTGELFF. In DNA, the CDR3 is TGCAGCGGACAGACAGGGGGCGCAAACACCGGGGAGCTGTTTTTT.

The genes are TRBV18 and TRBJ2-3, with D perhaps TRBD1 (5 bases). V lost 4 bases to trimming and J lost 0 bases, with 14 bases between them. The germline gives CDR1 KGHSH, CDR2 LQKENI. The CDR3 runs to 16 residues. Here the CDR3 reads CASSRFWGTSTDTQYF. CDR3 nucleotide sequence: TGTGCCAGCTCACGATTTTGGGGCACGAGCACAGATACGCAGTATTTT.

V usage is TRBV10-3 and J usage is TRBJ1-3, with D hard to call. This CDR3 has 13 amino acids. Germline V gene data show CDR1 as ENHRY and CDR2 as SYGVKD. Trimming shortened V by 6 bases and J by 0 bases, and 6 bases separated the two germline ends. This CDR3 reads CAIRAISGNTIYF. The CDR3 nucleotides read TGTGCCATCAGAGCCATCTCTGGAAACACCATATATTTT.

This CDR3 is CASGGTYAFF. CDR3 coding DNA: TGTGCCTCGGGGGGGACCTACGCTTTCTTT. The chain is built from TRBV30 and TRBJ1-1, with D possibly matching TRBD1 (5 bases). CDR1 GTSNPN and CDR2 SVGIG come from the germline V gene (reference sequence). The CDR3 is 10 amino acids. V gave up 7 bases and J gave up 11 bases, with 14 bases separating them.

The chain uses TRBV7-2 and TRBJ2-7, with TRBD1 identical over 7 bases. Germline V gene sequence: CDR1 SGHTA, CDR2 FQGNSA. The CDR3 extends over 14 amino acids. Germline trimming cut 5 bases from V and 3 bases from J; bases unmatched to any gene: 7. The chain's CDR3 is CASSLGQRYYEQYF. The CDR3 region has the DNA TGTGCCAGCAGCCTGGGACAGCGCTACTACGAGCAGTACTTC.

This clone was counted a single time. V usage is TRBV27 and J usage is TRBJ1-5, with 9 nucleotides matching TRBD1. V lost 5 bases and J lost 4; bases outside the gene matches: 6. Germline CDR1 reads MNHEY; CDR2 reads SMNVEV (reference sequence). The CDR3 sequence is 15 residues long. CDR3 sequence (DNA): TGTGCCAGCAGTCCAGGGACAGGGCGAAATCAGCCCCAGCATTTT. Translating gives CASSPGTGRNQPQHF.

The rearrangement joins TRBV15 to TRBJ2-5; D possibly corresponds to TRBD2 (5 bases). The CDR3 is 13 amino acids. Trimming removed 5 bases at V and 12 bases at J, with 19 bases between. Germline V gene lookup returns CDR1 LNHNV and CDR2 YYDKDF (reference sequence). The CDR3 protein is CATSRDSTALEYF. Written as DNA, the CDR3 is TGTGCCACCAGCCGGGATAGCACGGCCTTAGAGTACTTC.

The J gene is TRBJ1-4, the V gene TRBV5-1; D is perhaps TRBD1 (5 bases). V was shortened by 4 bases and J by 11 bases, with 18 bases between the two germline ends. CDR3 length equals 14 residues. The V gene's germline CDR1 is SGHRS and CDR2 YFSETQ. The CDR3 region has the DNA TGCGCCAGCAGCCCCGAATCCGGGACTAATAAACTGTTTTTT. The encoded protein is CASSPESGTNKLFF.

This chain connects TRBV5-4 to TRBJ1-6; 9 positions agree with TRBD1. This CDR3 region has 16 residues. The germline V gene encodes CDR1 SGHNT and CDR2 YYREEE (reference sequence). Trimming took 3 bases from V and 7 from J; bases not matched to a gene: 8. DNA for the CDR3: TGTGCCAGCAGCTGGGACAGGGTAAGAGGAAATTCACCCCTCCACTTT. Translation gives CASSWDRVRGNSPLHF.

The table lists this clone with a few counts. V is TRBV4-2 and J is TRBJ2-7; the match to TRBD1 covers 9 bases. This CDR3 has 16 residues. With 0 bases clipped from V and 7 bases from J, the junction kept 10 bases outside the gene matches. From germline, CDR1 is LGHNA and CDR2 YNFKEQ. CDR3 coding DNA: TGTGCCAGCAGCCAAGAGGCGACAGGGGGGGTACGAGAGCAGTACTTC. Its translation is CASSQEATGGVREQYF.

This clone was recorded once. The chain links TRBV18 to TRBJ1-6; the match to TRBD1 covers 7 bases. CDR3 length: 15 residues. V lost 3 bases, J lost 6 bases, and 5 bases stayed unmatched. CDR1 and CDR2 (germline): KGHSH, LQKENI. The CDR3 sequence is CASSPRRDSNSPLHF. CDR3 coding DNA: TGTGCCAGCTCACCCCGAAGGGACAGTAATTCACCCCTCCACTTT.

The chain recombines TRBV6-1 with TRBJ1-3; tentatively, D is TRBD1 (5 bases). Per germline, CDR1 MNHNS and CDR2 SASEGT. Trimming cost V 0 bases and J 3 bases, with 12 bases left between them. The length of the CDR3 is 16 residues. CDR3 nucleotides: TGTGCCAGCAGTGAAGCGGTAGGGGCCCTTGGAAACACCATATATTTT. Translating gives CASSEAVGALGNTIYF.

V and J are TRBV11-2 and TRBJ1-5, with TRBD1 as a possible D gene (6 bases). V was trimmed by 5 bases and J by 4 bases, leaving 15 bases between them. Germline assignment: CDR1 SGHAT and CDR2 FQNNGV. This CDR3 is 15 amino acids long. DNA for the CDR3: TGTGCCAGCAGCAAAGACAGGTCCGCGAATCAGCCCCAGCATTTT. Protein: CASSKDRSANQPQHF.

This chain joins TRBV11-3 and TRBJ2-1; tentatively, D is TRBD2 (10 bases). The CDR3 totals 12 residues. The germline V and J ends were trimmed by 5 bases and 14 bases, with 16 bases remaining between them. Germline CDR1 SGHNT, CDR2 YENEEA. CDR3 residues: CASSLAGDREFF. In DNA form, the CDR3 reads TGTGCCAGCAGCCTAGCGGGGGACAGGGAGTTCTTC.

This chain uses TRBV6-1 with TRBJ1-3, with 8 bases identical to TRBD1. V gave up 6 bases and J gave up 4 bases; unmatched junction bases: 8. The germline gives CDR1 MNHNS, CDR2 SASEGT. The CDR3 totals 15 residues. The CDR3 spells CASSEQGGLGNTIYF. The DNA for the CDR3 is TGTGCCAGCAGCGAACAGGGGGGTCTGGGAAACACCATATATTTT.

The V gene is TRBV5-4, the J gene TRBJ2-7; the match to TRBD2 covers 8 bases. V gave up 0 bases and J gave up 3 bases; unmatched junction bases: 2. CDR1 SGHNT and CDR2 YYREEE come from the germline V gene (reference sequence). This CDR3 comprises 14 residues. CDR3 sequence: CASSLGGLDYEQYF. In nucleotides, the CDR3 is TGTGCCAGCAGCTTGGGGGGACTAGACTACGAGCAGTACTTC. The full variable domain, in which reference TRBV5-4 and TRBJ2-7 provide the parts outside the CDR3, is ETGVTQSPTHLIKTRGQQVTLRCSSQSGHNTVSWYQQALGQGPQFIFQYYREEENGRGNFPPRFSGLQFPNYSSELNVNALELDDSALYLCASSLGGLDYEQYFGPGTRLTVT.

This rearrangement joins TRBV11-3 to TRBJ2-5, with TRBD2 matching over 13 bases. Losses at the gene ends were 1 base for V and 5 bases for J; bases not matched to a gene: 7. CDR1 is SGHNT and CDR2 is YENEEA in the germline V gene. The CDR3 sequence is 17 residues long. Here the CDR3 DNA reads TGTGCCAGCAGCTTAGGACCGGGACTAGCGGGATCGGAGACCCAGTACTTC. This translates into CASSLGPGLAGSETQYF.

This chain connects TRBV10-1 to TRBJ2-7; 9 bases are a match to TRBD2. J was trimmed by 5 bases and V by 6 bases; bases with no gene match: 5. Looked up from germline, CDR1 is WNHNN and CDR2 is SYGVQD (reference sequence). The CDR3 covers 13 residues. The CDR3 protein is CASRHSGSDEQYF. The CDR3 DNA reads as TGCGCCAGCAGACATAGCGGGAGCGACGAGCAGTACTTC.